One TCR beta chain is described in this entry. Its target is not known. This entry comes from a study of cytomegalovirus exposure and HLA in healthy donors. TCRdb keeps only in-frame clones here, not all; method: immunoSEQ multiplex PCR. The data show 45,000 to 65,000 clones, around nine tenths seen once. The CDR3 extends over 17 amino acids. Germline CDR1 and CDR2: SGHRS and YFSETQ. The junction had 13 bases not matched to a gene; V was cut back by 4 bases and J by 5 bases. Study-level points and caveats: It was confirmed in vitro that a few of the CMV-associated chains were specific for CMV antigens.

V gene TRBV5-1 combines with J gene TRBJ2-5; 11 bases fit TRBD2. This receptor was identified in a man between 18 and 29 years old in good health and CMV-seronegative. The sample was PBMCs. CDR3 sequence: CASSRLTSGRGGETQYF. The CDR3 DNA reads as TGCGCCAGCAGCCGACTTACTAGCGGGAGAGGAGGCGAGACCCAGTACTTC. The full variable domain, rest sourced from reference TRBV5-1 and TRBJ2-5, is KAGVTQTPRYLIKTRGQQVTLSCSPISGHRSVSWYQQTPGQGLQFLFEYFSETQRNKGNFPGRFSGRQFSNSRSEMNVSTLELGDSALYLCASSRLTSGRGGETQYFGPGTRLLVL.